This T cell receptor (beta chain) was found in a study of early T cells in non-severe SARS-CoV-2 infection. Trimming shortened V by 4 bases and J by 4 bases, and 17 bases separated the two germline ends. CDR1 MDHEN and CDR2 SYDVKM come from the germline V gene. The CDR3 is made up of 16 amino acids. There are a few counts of this clonotype. Individual cDNA molecules received unique molecular identifiers during library preparation. One entry per CDR3 protein, called by TCRdb with MiXCR from the 5' RACE reads. The sample carries about 80,000 distinct CDR3 sequences, roughly 12% recorded once. The clonotype originates from an adult who was a healthcare worker with PCR-confirmed SARS-CoV-2 infection or an uninfected control (not recorded which). V usage is TRBV28 and J usage is TRBJ2-1, with D possibly being TRBD2 (6 bases). Source material: whole blood. The CDR3 DNA sequence: TGTGCCAGCAGTTCCTCGTCTGCGGGGATTTACAATGAGCAGTTCTTC. Its translation is CASSSSSAGIYNEQFF.